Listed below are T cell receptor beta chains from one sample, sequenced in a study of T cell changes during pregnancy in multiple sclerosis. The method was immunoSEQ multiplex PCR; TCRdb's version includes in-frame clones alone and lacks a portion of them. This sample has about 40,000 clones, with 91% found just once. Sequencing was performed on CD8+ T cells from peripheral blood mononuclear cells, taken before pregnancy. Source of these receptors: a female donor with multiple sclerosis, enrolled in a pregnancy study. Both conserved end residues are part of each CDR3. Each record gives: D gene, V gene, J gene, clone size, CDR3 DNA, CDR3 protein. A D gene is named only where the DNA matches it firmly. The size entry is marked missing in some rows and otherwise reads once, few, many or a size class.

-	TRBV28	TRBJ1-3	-	TGTGCCAGCAGTTTAGGAGGGGTCAGCTCTGGAAACACCATATATTTT	CASSLGGVSSGNTIYF
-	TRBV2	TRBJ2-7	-	TGTGCCAGCAAAATAAGCGTTTCCTACGAGCAGTACTTC	CASKISVSYEQYF
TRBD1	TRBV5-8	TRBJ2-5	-	TGTGCCAGCAGGGGGACAGGGGGCCTAGAGACCCAGTACTTC	CASRGTGGLETQYF
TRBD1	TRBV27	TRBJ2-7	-	TGTGCCAGCAGTTTATCGGGGACAGCCTACGAGCAGTACTTC	CASSLSGTAYEQYF
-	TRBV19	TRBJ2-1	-	TGTGCCAGTAGTATTGGAGGGGGCTTTTACAATGAGCAGTTCTTC	CASSIGGGFYNEQFF
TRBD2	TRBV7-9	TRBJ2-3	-	TGTGCCAGCAGCCCCCCTGGACTAGCGGGAGGGAGGGATACGCAGTATTTT	CASSPPGLAGGRDTQYF
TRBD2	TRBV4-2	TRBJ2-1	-	TGTGCCAGCAGCCCAAGCGGGGCTGAGCAGTTCTTC	CASSPSGAEQFF
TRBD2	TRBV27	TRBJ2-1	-	TGTGCCAGCAGCTTTAGCGGGAGCGATGAGCAGTTCTTC	CASSFSGSDEQFF
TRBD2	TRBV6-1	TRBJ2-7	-	TGTGCCAGCACCGAGGGGCTAGCGGGAAGCTACGAGCAGTACTTC	CASTEGLAGSYEQYF
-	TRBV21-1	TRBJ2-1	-	TGTGCCAGCAGCAATCCGGGACTAGCGGGAGGTGGGTCCTACAATGAGCAGTTCTTC	CASSNPGLAGGGSYNEQFF
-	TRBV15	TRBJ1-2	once	TGTGCCACCAGCAGAGGTACCGACGGGAAAAACTATGGCTACACCTTC	CATSRGTDGKNYGYTF
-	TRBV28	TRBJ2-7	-	TGTGCCAGCAGTTCTCGACTAGTCTTCGAGCAGTACTTC	CASSSRLVFEQYF
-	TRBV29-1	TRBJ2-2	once	TGCAGCGTTCGGCAGGCCGAAACCGGGGAGCTGTTTTTT	CSVRQAETGELFF
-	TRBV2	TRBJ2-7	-	TGTGCCAGCAGGGACAGCGCCTACGAGCAGTACTTC	CASRDSAYEQYF
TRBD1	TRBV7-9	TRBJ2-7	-	TGTGCCAGCAGCGGGACAGCCTCCTACGAGCAGTACTTC	CASSGTASYEQYF
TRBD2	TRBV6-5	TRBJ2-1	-	TGTGCCAGCAGGCCGGGACTAGCGGACAATGAGCAGTTCTTC	CASRPGLADNEQFF
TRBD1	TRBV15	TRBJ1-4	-	TGTGCCACCAGCCAGGACAGGGGTACTAATGAAAAACTGTTTTTT	CATSQDRGTNEKLFF
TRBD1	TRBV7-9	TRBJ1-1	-	TGTGCCAGCAGCAGGACAGGTGGCCGAGCTTTCTTT	CASSRTGGRAFF
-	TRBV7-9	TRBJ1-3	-	TGTGCCAGCAGCTTAGGGACAGTATCTGGAAACACCATATATTTT	CASSLGTVSGNTIYF